The clone carrying this T cell receptor (beta chain) was picked up a small number of times. The target antigen is unknown. 9 to 10 ml fresh peripheral blood yielded the PBMCs. Using RNA transcripts as the source, TCR beta CDR3 regions were amplified. Researchers ran a first-round RT-PCR on the TCR CDR3 using the HTBI primer set. TCRdb passed the multiplex PCR reads through MiXCR, listing each CDR3 protein once. This sample yields about 500,000 distinct CDR3 sequences, of which more than 15% are seen a single time; 29% belongs to the top ten. This sample is part of a study of T cells in Graves' hyperthyroidism and ophthalmopathy. Study details: Initial diagnosis, before any treatment, was when peripheral blood was collected. Findings and limits, study-wide: The majority of expanded thyroid clonotypes above 0.001 also appeared in blood.

The sequenced sample was blood. The receptor comes from a woman in her twenties or thirties with Graves' ophthalmopathy.

CDR3 coding DNA: TGTGCCACAGGAGGGGGTACAGGGAGGTCCTACAATGAGCAGTTCTTC. Protein: CATGGGTGRSYNEQFF. The rearrangement uses TRBV7-9 and TRBJ2-1; D tentatively fits TRBD1 or TRBD2 (6 bases each). CDR3 length: 16 residues. V was trimmed by 10 bases and J by 1 base, leaving 20 bases between them. From germline, CDR1 is SEHNR and CDR2 FQNEAQ (reference sequence).